This TCR beta chain originates from a study of cytomegalovirus exposure and HLA in healthy donors. Findings of the study overall: According to reports, the classifier identified cytomegalovirus status with high specificity and sensitivity. Under in vitro conditions, a few CMV-associated chains were confirmed as specific for CMV antigens.

In the PCR, 60 Vbeta and 13 Jbeta primers were used. TCRdb keeps only in-frame clones here, not all; method: immunoSEQ multiplex PCR. Among approximately 170,000 clones listed, around 80% were seen once. V lost 7 bases, J lost 5 bases, and 9 bases lay in between. The CDR3 length is 11 residues. From germline, CDR1 is GTSNPN and CDR2 SVGIG (reference sequence). Turning to this clone: Its antigen is undetermined.

The chain links TRBV30 to TRBJ2-4; possibly TRBD2 for D (5 bases). This clonotype was obtained from a man aged 40-55 years in good health and CMV-seronegative. The specimen sequenced was PBMCs. CDR3 loop: CAFRTENIQYF. The CDR3, as DNA: TGTGCCTTCAGGACTGAAAACATTCAGTACTTC.